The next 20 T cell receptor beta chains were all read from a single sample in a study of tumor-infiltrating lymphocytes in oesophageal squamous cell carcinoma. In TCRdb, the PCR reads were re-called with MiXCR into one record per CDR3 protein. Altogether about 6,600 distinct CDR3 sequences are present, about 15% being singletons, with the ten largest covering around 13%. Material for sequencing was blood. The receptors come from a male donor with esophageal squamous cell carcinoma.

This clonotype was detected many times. The CDR3: CASSRTNMNTEAFF. The DNA for the CDR3 is TGTGCCAGCAGCCGTACGAACATGAACACTGAAGCTTTCTTT. The rearrangement links TRBV6-1 to TRBJ1-1, with no clear D. This CDR3 spans 14 amino acids. The germline V gene encodes CDR1 MNHNS and CDR2 SASEGT. V was pared by 6 bases and J by 0 bases, with 11 bases between.

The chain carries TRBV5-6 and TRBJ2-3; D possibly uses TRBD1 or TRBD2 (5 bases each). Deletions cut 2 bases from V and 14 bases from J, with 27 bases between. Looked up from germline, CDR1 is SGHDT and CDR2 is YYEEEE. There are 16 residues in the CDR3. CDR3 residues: CASSFYGGVNTGELYF. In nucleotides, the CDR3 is TGTGCCAGCAGCTTCTATGGGGGAGTGAACACCGGGGAGCTGTATTTT.

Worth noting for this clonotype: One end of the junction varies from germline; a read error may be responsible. CDR3 loop: CASSPRAGTFNNEQLF. The CDR3 DNA reads as TGTGCCAGCTCACCACGGGCTGGGACATTTAACAATGAGCAGCTCTTC. V and J are TRBV18 and TRBJ2-5; D perhaps matches TRBD1 (6 bases). This CDR3 has 16 amino acids. Germline V CDR1 and CDR2: KGHSH, LQKENI.

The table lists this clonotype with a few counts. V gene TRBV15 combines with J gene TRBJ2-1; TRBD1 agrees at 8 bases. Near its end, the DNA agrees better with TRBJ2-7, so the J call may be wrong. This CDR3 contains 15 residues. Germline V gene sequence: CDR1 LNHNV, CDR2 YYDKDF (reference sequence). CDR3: CATSRGTGSIYEQYF. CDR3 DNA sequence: TGTGCCACCAGCAGAGGGACAGGGAGTATCTACGAGCAGTACTTC.

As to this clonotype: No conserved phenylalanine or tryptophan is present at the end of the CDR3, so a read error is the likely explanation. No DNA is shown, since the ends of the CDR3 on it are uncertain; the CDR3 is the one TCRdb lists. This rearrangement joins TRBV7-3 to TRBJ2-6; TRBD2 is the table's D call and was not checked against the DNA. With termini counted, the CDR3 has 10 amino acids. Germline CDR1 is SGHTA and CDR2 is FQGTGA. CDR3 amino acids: CASSPRGTSG.

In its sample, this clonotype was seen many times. CDR3 DNA sequence: TGTGCCAGCAGCACTACAGGGGGCGCGAATCAGCCCCAGCATTTT. It translates to CASSTTGGANQPQHF. The chain links TRBV12-3 or TRBV12-4 to TRBJ1-5, with 9 bases identical to TRBD1. With 6 bases clipped from V and 4 bases from J, the junction kept 7 bases outside the gene matches. The CDR3 is 15 residues long.

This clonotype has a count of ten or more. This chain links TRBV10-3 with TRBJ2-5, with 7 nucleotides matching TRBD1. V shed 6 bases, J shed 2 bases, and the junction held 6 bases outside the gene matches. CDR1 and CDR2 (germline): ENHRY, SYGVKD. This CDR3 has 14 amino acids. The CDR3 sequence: CAISRGYPQETQYF. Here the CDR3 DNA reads TGTGCCATCAGCAGGGGGTATCCTCAAGAGACCCAGTACTTC.

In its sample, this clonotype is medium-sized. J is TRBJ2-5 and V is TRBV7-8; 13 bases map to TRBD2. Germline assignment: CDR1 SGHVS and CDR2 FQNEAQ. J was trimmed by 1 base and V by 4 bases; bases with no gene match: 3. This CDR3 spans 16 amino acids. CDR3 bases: TGTGCCAGCAGCTCCAGGACTAGCGGGAGCCAAGAGACCCAGTACTTC. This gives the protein CASSSRTSGSQETQYF.

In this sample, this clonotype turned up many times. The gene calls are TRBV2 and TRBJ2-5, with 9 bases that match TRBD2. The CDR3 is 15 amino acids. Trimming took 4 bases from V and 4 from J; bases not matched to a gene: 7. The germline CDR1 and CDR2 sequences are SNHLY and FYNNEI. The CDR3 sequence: CASSGGGGAGETQYF. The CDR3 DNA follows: TGTGCCAGCAGTGGGGGCGGGGGGGCCGGAGAGACCCAGTACTTC.

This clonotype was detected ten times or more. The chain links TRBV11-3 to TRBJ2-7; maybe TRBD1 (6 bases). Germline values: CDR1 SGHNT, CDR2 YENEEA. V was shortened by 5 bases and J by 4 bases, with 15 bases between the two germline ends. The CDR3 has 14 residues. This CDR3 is CASSALWQGYEQYF. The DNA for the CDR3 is TGTGCCAGCAGCGCCTTATGGCAGGGGTACGAGCAGTACTTC.

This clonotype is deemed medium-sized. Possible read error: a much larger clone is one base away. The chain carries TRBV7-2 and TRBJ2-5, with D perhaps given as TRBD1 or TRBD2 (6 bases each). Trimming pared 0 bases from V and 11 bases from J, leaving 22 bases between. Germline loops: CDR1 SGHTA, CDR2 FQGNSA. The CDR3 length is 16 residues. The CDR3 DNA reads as TGTGCCAGCAGCTTAGCGGGGGGCCTCACCTACAATGAGCAGTACTTC. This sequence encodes CASSLAGGLTYNEQYF.

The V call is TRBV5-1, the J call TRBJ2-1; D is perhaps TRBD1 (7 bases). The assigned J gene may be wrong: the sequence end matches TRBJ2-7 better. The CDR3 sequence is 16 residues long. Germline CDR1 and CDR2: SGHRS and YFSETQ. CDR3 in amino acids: CASSPPAGQTSGEQYF. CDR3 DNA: TGCGCCAGCAGCCCCCCCGCGGGACAGACCAGCGGCGAGCAGTACTTC.

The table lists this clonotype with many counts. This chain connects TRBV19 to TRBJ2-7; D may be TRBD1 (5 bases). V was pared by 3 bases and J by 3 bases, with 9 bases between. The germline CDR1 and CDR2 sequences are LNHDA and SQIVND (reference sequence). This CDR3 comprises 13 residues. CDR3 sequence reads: CASSMGRVYEQYF. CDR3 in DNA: TGTGCCAGTAGTATGGGCAGGGTCTACGAGCAGTACTTC.

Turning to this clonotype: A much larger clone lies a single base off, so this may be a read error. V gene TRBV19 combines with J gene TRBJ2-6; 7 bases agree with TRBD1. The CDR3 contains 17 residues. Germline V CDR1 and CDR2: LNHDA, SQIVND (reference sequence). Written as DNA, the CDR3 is TGTGCCAGTAGTACAGGGGGTACAACCTCTGGGGCCAACGTCCTGAATTTC. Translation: CASSTGGTTSGANVLNF. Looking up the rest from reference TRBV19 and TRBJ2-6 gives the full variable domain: DGGITQSPKYLFRKEGQNVTLSCEQNLNHDAMYWYRQDPGQGLRLIYYSQIVNDFQKGDIAEGYSVSREKKESFPLTVTSAQKNPTAFYLCASSTGGTTSGANVLNFGAGSRLTVL.

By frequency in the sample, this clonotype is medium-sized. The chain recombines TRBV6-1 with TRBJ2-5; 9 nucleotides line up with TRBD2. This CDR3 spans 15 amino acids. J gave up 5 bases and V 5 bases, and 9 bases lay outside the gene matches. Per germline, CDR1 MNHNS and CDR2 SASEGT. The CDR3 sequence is CASSPLAGARETQYF. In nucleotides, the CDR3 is TGTGCCAGCAGTCCATTAGCGGGGGCACGGGAGACCCAGTACTTC.

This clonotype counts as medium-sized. The CDR3 DNA reads as TGTGCCAGCAGCTTAGGGTCGGGAGGGAATGAAAAACTGTTTTTT. Translating gives CASSLGSGGNEKLFF. The chain combines TRBV7-9 with TRBJ1-4; no clear D. V was cut by 1 base and J by 5 bases, with 11 bases left in between. CDR3 length: 15 amino acids. The germline gives CDR1 SEHNR, CDR2 FQNEAQ (reference sequence).

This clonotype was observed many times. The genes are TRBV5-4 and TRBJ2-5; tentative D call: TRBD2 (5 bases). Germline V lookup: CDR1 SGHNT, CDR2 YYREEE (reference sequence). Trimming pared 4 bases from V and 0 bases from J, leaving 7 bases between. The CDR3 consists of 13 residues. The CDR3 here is CASSAGDQETQYF. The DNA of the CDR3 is TGTGCCAGCAGCGCCGGGGACCAAGAGACCCAGTACTTC. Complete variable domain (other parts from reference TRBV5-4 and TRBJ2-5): ETGVTQSPTHLIKTRGQQVTLRCSSQSGHNTVSWYQQALGQGPQFIFQYYREEENGRGNFPPRFSGLQFPNYSSELNVNALELDDSALYLCASSAGDQETQYFGPGTRLLVL.

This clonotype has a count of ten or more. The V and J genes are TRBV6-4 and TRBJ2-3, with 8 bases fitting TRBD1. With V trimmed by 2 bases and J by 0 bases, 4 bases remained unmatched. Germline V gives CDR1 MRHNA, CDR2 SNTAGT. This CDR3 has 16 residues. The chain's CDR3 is CASSDGQGGSTDTQYF. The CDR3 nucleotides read TGTGCCAGCAGTGACGGACAGGGCGGGAGCACAGATACGCAGTATTTT.

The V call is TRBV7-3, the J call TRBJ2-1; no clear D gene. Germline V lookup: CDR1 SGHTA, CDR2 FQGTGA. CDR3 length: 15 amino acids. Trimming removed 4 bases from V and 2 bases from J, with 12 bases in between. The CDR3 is CASSWAPVAYNEQFF. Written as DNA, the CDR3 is TGTGCCAGCAGCTGGGCGCCGGTCGCCTACAATGAGCAGTTCTTC.

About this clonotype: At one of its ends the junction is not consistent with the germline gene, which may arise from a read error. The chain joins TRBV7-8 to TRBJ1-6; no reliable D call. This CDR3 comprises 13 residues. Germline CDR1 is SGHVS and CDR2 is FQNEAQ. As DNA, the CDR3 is TGTGCCATCAGCTTAACCGCTGCCAATGAGCAGTACTTT. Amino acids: CAISLTAANEQYF.